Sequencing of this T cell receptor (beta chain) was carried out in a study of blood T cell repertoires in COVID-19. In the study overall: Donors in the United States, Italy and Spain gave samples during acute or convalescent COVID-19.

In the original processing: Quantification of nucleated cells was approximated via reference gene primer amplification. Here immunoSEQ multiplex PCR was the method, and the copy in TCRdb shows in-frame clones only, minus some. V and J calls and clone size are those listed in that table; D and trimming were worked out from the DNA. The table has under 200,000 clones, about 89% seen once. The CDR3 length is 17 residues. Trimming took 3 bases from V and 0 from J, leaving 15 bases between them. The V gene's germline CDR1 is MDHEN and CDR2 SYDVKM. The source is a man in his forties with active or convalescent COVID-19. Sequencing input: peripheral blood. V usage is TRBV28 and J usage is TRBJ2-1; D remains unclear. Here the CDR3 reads CASSLNPGSSSYNEQFF. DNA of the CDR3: TGTGCCAGCAGTTTGAATCCCGGATCTAGCTCCTACAATGAGCAGTTCTTC.